This is a list of T cell receptor beta chains from one sample in a study of blood T cells in healthy people across ages. MiXCR, applied by TCRdb to the 5' RACE reads, yields one record per CDR3 protein. Here the sample spans around 1,000,000 distinct CDR3 sequences, less than 25% being singletons. The same data also went into a second study, on T cells of mothers and their children.

The source material was blood. The receptor source for this set is a girl aged 2 to 10 in good health. Both conserved end residues are part of each CDR3.

v_gene: TRBV6-2/TRBV6-3
len: 13
CDR3aa: CASSLDEKETQYF

v_gene: TRBV24-1
len: 14
CDR3aa: CATEGVGDYNEQFF

v_gene: TRBV4-3
len: 13
CDR3aa: CASSQASNYEQYF

v_gene: TRBV29-1
len: 14
CDR3aa: CSVVPSDSSYEQYF

v_gene: TRBV6-6
len: 15
CDR3aa: CASSYSFAGGNEQYF

v_gene: TRBV4-1
len: 14
CDR3aa: CASSPGLVSDEQYF

v_gene: TRBV2
len: 16
CDR3aa: CASSTGGQGTTDTQYF

v_gene: TRBV3-1
len: 15
CDR3aa: CASSQGTGNYQPQHF

v_gene: TRBV7-9
len: 13
CDR3aa: CASSIDGENIQYF

v_gene: TRBV7-2
len: 15
CDR3aa: CASSFVTSGENEQFF

v_gene: TRBV24-1
len: 15
CDR3aa: CATSDPRGGSHEQFF

v_gene: TRBV12-3/TRBV12-4
len: 13
CDR3aa: CASSSAGTDTQYF

v_gene: TRBV7-2
len: 18
CDR3aa: CASSLVGGGTGVNNEQFF

v_gene: TRBV29-1
len: 13
CDR3aa: CSAMDSPKNIQYF

v_gene: TRBV11-2
len: 16
CDR3aa: CASSGLRDQTSGTQYF

v_gene: TRBV6-5
len: 14
CDR3aa: CASKASLTNYGYTF

v_gene: TRBV20-1
len: 13
CDR3aa: CSARDDRFTEAFF

v_gene: TRBV7-6
len: 14
CDR3aa: CASSLATGITEAFF